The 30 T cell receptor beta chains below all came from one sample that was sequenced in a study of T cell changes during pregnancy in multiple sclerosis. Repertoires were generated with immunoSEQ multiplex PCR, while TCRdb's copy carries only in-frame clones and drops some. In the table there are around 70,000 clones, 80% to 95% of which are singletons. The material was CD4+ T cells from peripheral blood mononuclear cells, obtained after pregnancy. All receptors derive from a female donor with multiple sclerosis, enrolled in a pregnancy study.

CDR3 DNA sequence: TGTGCCAGCACCTCTCTCAGGAGGGCTAGCGGGAGCGGTGACAATGAGCAGTTCTTC. This codes for CASTSLRRASGSGDNEQFF. The chain joins TRBV28 to TRBJ2-1; TRBD2 matches 10 bases. CDR1 MDHEN and CDR2 SYDVKM come from the germline V gene. With 7 bases clipped from V and 5 bases from J, the junction kept 20 bases outside the gene matches. CDR3 size: 19 residues.

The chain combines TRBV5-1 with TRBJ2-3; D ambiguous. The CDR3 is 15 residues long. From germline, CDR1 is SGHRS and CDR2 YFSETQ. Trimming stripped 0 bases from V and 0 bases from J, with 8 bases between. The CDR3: CASSLDPTSTDTQYF. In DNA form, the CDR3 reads TGCGCCAGCAGCTTGGATCCAACTAGCACAGATACGCAGTATTTT.

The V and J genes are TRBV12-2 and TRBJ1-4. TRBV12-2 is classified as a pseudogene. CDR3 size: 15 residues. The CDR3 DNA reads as TGTGCAAGTCGCCCCGGCCGGAAGGAGAATGAAAAACTGTTTTTT. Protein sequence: CASRPGRKENEKLFF.

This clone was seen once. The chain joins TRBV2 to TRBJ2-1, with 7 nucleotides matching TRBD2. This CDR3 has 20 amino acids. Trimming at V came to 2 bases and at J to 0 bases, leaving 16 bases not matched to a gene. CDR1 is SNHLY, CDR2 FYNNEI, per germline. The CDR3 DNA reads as TGTGCCAGCAGTGAATGGAAAGTCGGGCTAGCGGCGACCTCCTACAATGAGCAGTTCTTC. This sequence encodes CASSEWKVGLAATSYNEQFF.

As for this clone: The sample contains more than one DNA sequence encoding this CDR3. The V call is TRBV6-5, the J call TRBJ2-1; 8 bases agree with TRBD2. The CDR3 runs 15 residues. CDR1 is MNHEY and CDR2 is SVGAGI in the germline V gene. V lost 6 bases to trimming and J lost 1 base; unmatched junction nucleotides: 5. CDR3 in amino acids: CASSSSGSSYNEQFF. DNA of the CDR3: TGTGCCAGCAGCTCCAGCGGGAGTTCCTACAATGAGCAGTTCTTC.

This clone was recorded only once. CDR3 DNA: TGTGCCAGCAGCCCAGTGGCCTACGAGCAGTACTTC. Translation: CASSPVAYEQYF. V and J are TRBV6-1 and TRBJ2-7; D unresolved. Germline CDR1 reads MNHNS; CDR2 reads SASEGT. The CDR3 runs to 12 residues. The germline V and J ends were trimmed by 6 bases and 2 bases, with 8 bases remaining between them.

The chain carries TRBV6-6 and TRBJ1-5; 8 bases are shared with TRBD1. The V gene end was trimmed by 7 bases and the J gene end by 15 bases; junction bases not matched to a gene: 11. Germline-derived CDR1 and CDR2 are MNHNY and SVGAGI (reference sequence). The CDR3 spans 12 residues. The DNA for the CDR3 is TGTGCCAGCACCCGACAGGGGTTGTTTCCGCATTTT. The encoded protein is CASTRQGLFPHF.

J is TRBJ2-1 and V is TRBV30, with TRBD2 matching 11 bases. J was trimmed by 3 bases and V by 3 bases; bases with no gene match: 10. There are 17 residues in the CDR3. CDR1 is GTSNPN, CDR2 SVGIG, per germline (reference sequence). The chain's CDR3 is CAWSLNSGGAVYNEQFF. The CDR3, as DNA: TGTGCCTGGAGCCTTAATAGCGGGGGGGCCGTCTACAATGAGCAGTTCTTC.

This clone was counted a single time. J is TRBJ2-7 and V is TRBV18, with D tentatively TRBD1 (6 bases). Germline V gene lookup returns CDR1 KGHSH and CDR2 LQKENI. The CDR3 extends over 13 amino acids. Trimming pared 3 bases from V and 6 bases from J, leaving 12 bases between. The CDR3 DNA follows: TGTGCCAGCTCACCCCCAGGGGAGAGCGAGCAGTACTTC. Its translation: CASSPPGESEQYF.

The CDR3 protein is CASSYSPSNTGELFF. DNA of the CDR3: TGTGCCAGCAGTTACTCTCCCTCGAACACCGGGGAGCTGTTTTTT. The J gene is TRBJ2-2, the V gene TRBV6-5; no reliable D call. Germline-derived CDR1 and CDR2 are MNHEY and SVGAGI. The CDR3 length is 15 residues. Trimming took off 0 bases at V and 0 bases at J, with 5 bases between the two ends.

This chain's CDR3 is CASSLTSGRNTGELFF. In DNA, the CDR3 is TGTGCCAGCAGCCTGACTAGCGGGAGGAACACCGGGGAGCTGTTTTTT. This sequence joins TRBV28 and TRBJ2-2, with 12 nucleotides matching TRBD2. The CDR3 loop spans 16 amino acids. J gave up 1 base and V 6 bases, and 3 bases lay outside the gene matches. Per the germline V gene, CDR1 is MDHEN and CDR2 is SYDVKM.

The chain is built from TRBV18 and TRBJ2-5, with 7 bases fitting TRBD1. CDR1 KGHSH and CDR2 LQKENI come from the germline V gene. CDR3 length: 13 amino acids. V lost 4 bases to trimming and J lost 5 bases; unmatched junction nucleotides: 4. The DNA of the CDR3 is TGTGCCAGCTCACAACAGGGGTCCGAGACCCAGTACTTC. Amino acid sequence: CASSQQGSETQYF.

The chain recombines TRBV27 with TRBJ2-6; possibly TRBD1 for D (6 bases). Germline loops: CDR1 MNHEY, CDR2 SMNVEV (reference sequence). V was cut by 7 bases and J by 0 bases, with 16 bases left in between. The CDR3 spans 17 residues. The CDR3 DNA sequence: TGTGCCAGCACCCTACAGGGTAGTCCCTCTGGGGCCAACGTCCTGACTTTC. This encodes CASTLQGSPSGANVLTF.

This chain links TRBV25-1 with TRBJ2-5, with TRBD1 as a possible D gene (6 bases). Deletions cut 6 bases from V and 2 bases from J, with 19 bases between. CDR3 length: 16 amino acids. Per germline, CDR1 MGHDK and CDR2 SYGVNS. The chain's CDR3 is CASSPGGQFGQETQYF. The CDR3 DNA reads TGTGCCAGCAGCCCTGGAGGACAGTTCGGGCAAGAGACCCAGTACTTC.

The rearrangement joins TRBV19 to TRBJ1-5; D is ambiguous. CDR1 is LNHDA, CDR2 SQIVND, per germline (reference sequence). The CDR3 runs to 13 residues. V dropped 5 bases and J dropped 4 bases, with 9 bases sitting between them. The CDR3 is CASSPQKNQPQHF. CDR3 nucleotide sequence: TGTGCCAGTAGTCCTCAGAAGAATCAGCCCCAGCATTTT.

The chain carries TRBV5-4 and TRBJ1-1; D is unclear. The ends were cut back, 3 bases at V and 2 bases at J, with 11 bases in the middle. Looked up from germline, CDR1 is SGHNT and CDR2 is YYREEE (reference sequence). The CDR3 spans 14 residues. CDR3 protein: CASSSEPKNTEAFF. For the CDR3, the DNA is TGTGCCAGCAGCTCAGAACCGAAAAACACTGAAGCTTTCTTT.

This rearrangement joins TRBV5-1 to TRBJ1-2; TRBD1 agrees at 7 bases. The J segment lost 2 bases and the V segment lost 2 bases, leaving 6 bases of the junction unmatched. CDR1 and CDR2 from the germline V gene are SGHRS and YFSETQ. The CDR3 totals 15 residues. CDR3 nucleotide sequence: TGCGCCAGCAGCTTAACCGGGACAGCCAACTATGGCTACACCTTC. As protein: CASSLTGTANYGYTF.

The CDR3 DNA is TGCAGCGTTGAATCGTTGGGGGGAGGAGCTTTCTTT. It translates to CSVESLGGGAFF. This chain uses TRBV29-1 with TRBJ1-1, with D perhaps TRBD1 (5 bases). The CDR3 loop spans 12 amino acids. Germline CDR1 reads SQVTM; CDR2 reads ANQGSEA. The V end lost 2 bases, the J end lost 10 bases, and 14 bases lay between the germline ends.

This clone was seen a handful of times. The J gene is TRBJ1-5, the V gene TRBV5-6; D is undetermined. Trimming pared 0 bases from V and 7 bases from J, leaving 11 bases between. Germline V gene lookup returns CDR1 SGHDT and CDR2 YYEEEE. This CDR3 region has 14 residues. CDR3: CASSLGPESQPQHF. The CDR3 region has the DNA TGTGCCAGCAGCTTGGGCCCGGAGTCCCAGCCCCAGCATTTT.

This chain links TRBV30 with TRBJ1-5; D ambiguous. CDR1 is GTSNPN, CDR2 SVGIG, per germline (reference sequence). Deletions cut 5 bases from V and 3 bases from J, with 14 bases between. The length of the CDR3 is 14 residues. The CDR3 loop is CAWATGRDNQPQHF. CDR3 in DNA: TGTGCCTGGGCAACCGGACGGGACAATCAGCCCCAGCATTTT.

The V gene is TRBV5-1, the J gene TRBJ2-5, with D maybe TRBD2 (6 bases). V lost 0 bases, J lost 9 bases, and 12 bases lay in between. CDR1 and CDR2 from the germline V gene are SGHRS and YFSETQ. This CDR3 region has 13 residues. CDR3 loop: CASSLGRGRAQYF. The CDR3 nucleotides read TGCGCCAGCAGCTTGGGGAGGGGTAGGGCCCAGTACTTC.

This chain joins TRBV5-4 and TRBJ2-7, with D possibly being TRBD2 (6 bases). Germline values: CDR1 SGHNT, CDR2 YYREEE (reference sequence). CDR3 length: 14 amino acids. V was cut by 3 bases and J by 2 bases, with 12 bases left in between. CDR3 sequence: CASSWPGLTYEQYF. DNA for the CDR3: TGTGCCAGCAGCTGGCCGGGACTTACCTACGAGCAGTACTTC.

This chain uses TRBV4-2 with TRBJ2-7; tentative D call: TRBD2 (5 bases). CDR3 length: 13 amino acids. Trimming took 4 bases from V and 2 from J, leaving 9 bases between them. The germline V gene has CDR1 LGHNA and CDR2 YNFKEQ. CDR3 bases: TGTGCCAGCAGCCGGGAGCTCACCTACGAGCAGTACTTC. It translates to CASSRELTYEQYF.

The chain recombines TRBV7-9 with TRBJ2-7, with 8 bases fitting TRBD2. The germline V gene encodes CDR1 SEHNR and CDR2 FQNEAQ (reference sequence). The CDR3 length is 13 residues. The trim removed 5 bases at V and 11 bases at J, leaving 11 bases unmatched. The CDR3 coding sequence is TGTGCCAGCAGCCCAGGACTAGCAGGAGGCGAGTACTTC. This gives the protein CASSPGLAGGEYF.

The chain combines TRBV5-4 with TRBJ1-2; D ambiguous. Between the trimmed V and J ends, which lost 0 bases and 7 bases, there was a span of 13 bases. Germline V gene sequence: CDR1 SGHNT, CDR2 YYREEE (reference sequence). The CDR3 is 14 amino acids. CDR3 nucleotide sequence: TGTGCCAGCAGCTTGGGGTCCAAGCCCGTTGGCTACACCTTC. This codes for CASSLGSKPVGYTF.

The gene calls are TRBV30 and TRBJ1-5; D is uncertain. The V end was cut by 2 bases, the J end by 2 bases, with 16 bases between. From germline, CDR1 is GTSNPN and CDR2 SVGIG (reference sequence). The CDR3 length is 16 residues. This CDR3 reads CAWSPPPGMGNQPQHF. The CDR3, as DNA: TGTGCCTGGAGTCCCCCCCCGGGGATGGGCAATCAGCCCCAGCATTTT.

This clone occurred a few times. DNA of the CDR3: TGTGCCAGCAGTGACCCACAGGGATGGGACACTGAAGCTTTCTTT. This gives the protein CASSDPQGWDTEAFF. This rearrangement joins TRBV25-1 to TRBJ1-1; a possible D gene is TRBD1 (6 bases). Germline-derived CDR1 and CDR2 are MGHDK and SYGVNS. The CDR3 is 15 amino acids. With 3 bases removed from V and 3 bases from J, the gap between germline ends came to 14 bases. The full variable domain, rest sourced from reference TRBV25-1 and TRBJ1-1, is EADIYQTPRYLVIGTGKKITLECSQTMGHDKMYWYQQDPGMELHLIHYSYGVNSTEKGDLSSESTVSRIRTEHFPLTLESARPSHTSQYLCASSDPQGWDTEAFFGQGTRLTVV.

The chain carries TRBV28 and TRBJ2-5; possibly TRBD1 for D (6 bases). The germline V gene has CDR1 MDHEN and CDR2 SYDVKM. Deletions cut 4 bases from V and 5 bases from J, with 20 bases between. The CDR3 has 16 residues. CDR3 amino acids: CASSSHLQGGGETQYF. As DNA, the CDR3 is TGTGCCAGCAGTTCCCACCTACAGGGTGGCGGCGAGACCCAGTACTTC.

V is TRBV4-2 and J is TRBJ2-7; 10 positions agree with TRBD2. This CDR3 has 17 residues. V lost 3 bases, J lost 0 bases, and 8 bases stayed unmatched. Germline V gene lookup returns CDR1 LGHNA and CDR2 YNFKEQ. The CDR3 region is CASSQAQREGSSYEQYF. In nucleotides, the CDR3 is TGTGCCAGCAGCCAGGCCCAGCGGGAGGGGAGCTCCTACGAGCAGTACTTC.

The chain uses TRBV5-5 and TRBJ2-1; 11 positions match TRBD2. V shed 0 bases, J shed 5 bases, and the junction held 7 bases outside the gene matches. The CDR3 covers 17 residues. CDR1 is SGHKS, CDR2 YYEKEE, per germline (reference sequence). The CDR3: CASSLAVGTSGNNEQFF. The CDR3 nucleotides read TGTGCCAGCAGCTTGGCCGTCGGGACTAGCGGAAACAATGAGCAGTTCTTC.